This TCR beta chain was recorded in a study of technical replicates of blood from a handful of donors. TCRdb keeps only in-frame clones here, not all; method: immunoSEQ multiplex PCR. The sample records about 84,000 clones, 98% being singletons. CDR3 size: 11 residues. V lost 1 base and J lost 14, with 12 bases in between. CDR1 and CDR2 (germline): DFQATT, SNEGSKA (reference sequence). The chain is built from TRBV20-1 and TRBJ2-1; possible D gene TRBD2, 6 bases. Specimen: T cells isolated from PBMCs. This receptor was obtained from a human donor in good health. The DNA for the CDR3 is TGCAGTGCTAGAGGTGGTGGGAGGAAGTTCTTC. Translation gives CSARGGGRKFF.